The 28 T cell receptor beta chains in this list originate from one sample, sequenced in a study of cytomegalovirus exposure and HLA in healthy donors. With 60 Vbeta and 13 Jbeta primers, the PCR was carried out. Clones were sequenced by immunoSEQ multiplex PCR, and TCRdb holds only the in-frame ones, with some missing. The sample holds roughly 180,000 clones, about four fifths seen once. The sequencing input was PBMCs. The receptors derive from a man aged 18-30 years in good health and CMV-seronegative.

The chain uses TRBV19 and TRBJ2-1; 9 bases map to TRBD2. The germline V gene has CDR1 LNHDA and CDR2 SQIVND (reference sequence). The CDR3 sequence is 15 residues long. Trimming took 5 bases from V and 4 from J; bases not matched to a gene: 6. CDR3 nucleotides: TGTGCCAGTAGTTTAATAGCGGGAGCTTACAATGAGCAGTTCTTC. Protein product: CASSLIAGAYNEQFF.

The chain combines TRBV15 with TRBJ2-3, with D possibly TRBD1 on 5 matching bases. The CDR3 is 13 residues long. The V and J ends lost 8 bases and 4 bases respectively, with 13 bases between them. The V gene's germline CDR1 is LNHNV and CDR2 YYDKDF (reference sequence). CDR3 protein: CATVQDPADTQYF. Written as DNA, the CDR3 is TGTGCCACCGTACAGGACCCGGCAGATACGCAGTATTTT.

V is TRBV7-2 and J is TRBJ2-3; 15 bases match TRBD2. This CDR3 has 19 residues. The germline V gene encodes CDR1 SGHTA and CDR2 FQGNSA. The V segment lost 3 bases and the J segment 6 bases; nucleotides outside the gene matches: 13. The CDR3 is CASSFPSGLAGGPSDTQYF. The CDR3 DNA reads as TGTGCCAGCAGCTTCCCCTCCGGACTAGCGGGAGGGCCGAGTGATACGCAGTATTTT.

Here the CDR3 DNA reads TGTGCCAGCAGCGTATTTGGCGGGACTAGCACAGATACGCAGTATTTT. Its protein product is CASSVFGGTSTDTQYF. This rearrangement joins TRBV9 to TRBJ2-3; D may be TRBD2 (6 bases). The CDR3 totals 16 residues. V dropped 1 base and J dropped 0 bases, with 12 bases sitting between them. The germline gives CDR1 SGDLS, CDR2 YYNGEE.

This chain uses TRBV11-2 with TRBJ2-7, with D possibly matching TRBD1 (6 bases). Trimming cost V 8 bases and J 3 bases, with 11 bases left between them. Germline V lookup: CDR1 SGHAT, CDR2 FQNNGV. There are 12 residues in the CDR3. The CDR3 DNA is TGTGCCAGCTCGGAACAGGGCTACGAGCAGTACTTC. Protein sequence: CASSEQGYEQYF.

The gene calls are TRBV7-9 and TRBJ1-2, with D possibly TRBD1 on 6 matching bases. Trimming took off 8 bases at V and 6 bases at J, with 25 bases between the two ends. Germline V gene lookup returns CDR1 SEHNR and CDR2 FQNEAQ (reference sequence). The length of the CDR3 is 16 residues. CDR3 sequence: CASGGTVDRTKNGYTF. The CDR3 region has the DNA TGTGCCAGCGGGGGAACTGTTGACAGGACGAAAAATGGCTACACCTTC.

V is TRBV7-9 and J is TRBJ1-4; weak D call: TRBD1 (5 bases). This CDR3 spans 13 amino acids. V lost 5 bases and J 5 bases, leaving 9 bases between the germline ends. The germline V gene has CDR1 SEHNR and CDR2 FQNEAQ (reference sequence). The CDR3 here is CASSRGGNEKLFF. Here the CDR3 DNA reads TGTGCCAGCAGCAGGGGAGGAAATGAAAAACTGTTTTTT.

The chain recombines TRBV6-6 with TRBJ1-1; D not certain. The CDR3 is 15 amino acids. V was trimmed by 2 bases and J by 6 bases, leaving 16 bases between them. Germline CDR1 and CDR2: MNHNY and SVGAGI (reference sequence). This CDR3 is CASSYPLKGGPEAFF. DNA of the CDR3: TGTGCCAGCAGTTACCCCCTTAAGGGAGGCCCTGAAGCTTTCTTT.

The chain couples TRBV27 to TRBJ1-5; 7 bases map to TRBD1. This CDR3 region has 15 residues. The V gene's germline CDR1 is MNHEY and CDR2 SMNVEV (reference sequence). The ends lost 6 bases at V and 6 bases at J; junction bases unmatched: 11. The CDR3 nucleotides are TGTGCCAGCAGCGCATTAGGGGGCGAGGGTCAGCCCCAGCATTTT. Translation gives CASSALGGEGQPQHF.

This chain uses TRBV7-2 with TRBJ2-3; the match to TRBD2 covers 8 bases. In germline, CDR1 is SGHTA, CDR2 FQGNSA. The CDR3 runs 16 residues. J lost 0 bases, V lost 4 bases, and 6 bases had no gene match. The CDR3 is CASSSRLAPSTDTQYF. CDR3 nucleotide sequence: TGTGCCAGCAGCTCCAGACTAGCGCCTAGCACAGATACGCAGTATTTT.

As to this clone: The germline gene is not matched at one end of the junction; a read error may be the cause. The chain links TRBV5-6 to TRBJ1-1; maybe TRBD1 (5 bases). Germline CDR1 is SGHDT and CDR2 is YYEEEE. This CDR3 has 14 residues. The CDR3 spells CASSWGVGGAEAFF. CDR3 coding DNA: TGTGCCAGCAGCTGGGGGGTCGGAGGGGCTGAGGCTTTCTTT.

V gene TRBV7-6 combines with J gene TRBJ2-7; 7 bases agree with TRBD2. Germline CDR1 SGHVS, CDR2 FNYEAQ. V lost 5 bases to trimming and J lost 7 bases; unmatched junction nucleotides: 17. The length of the CDR3 is 16 residues. Written as DNA, the CDR3 is TGTGCCAGCAGCCCATTGGGGCTAGCGGCCCCCTCTGAGCAGTACTTC. This codes for CASSPLGLAAPSEQYF. Variable domain in full (rest from reference TRBV7-6 and TRBJ2-7): GAGVSQSPRYKVTKRGQDVALRCDPISGHVSLYWYRQALGQGPEFLTYFNYEAQQDKSGLPNDRFSAERPEGSISTLTIQRTEQRDSAMYRCASSPLGLAAPSEQYFGPGTRLTVT.

The rearrangement uses TRBV19 and TRBJ2-1; 8 bases are shared with TRBD1. Germline values: CDR1 LNHDA, CDR2 SQIVND (reference sequence). J was trimmed by 10 bases and V by 7 bases; bases with no gene match: 6. The CDR3 totals 12 residues. The CDR3 protein is CASNRQGREQFF. CDR3 DNA: TGTGCCAGTAATCGACAGGGGAGGGAGCAGTTCTTC.

The genes are TRBV6-1 and TRBJ2-7; D possibly corresponds to TRBD1 (5 bases). The CDR3 runs 14 residues. Trimming stripped 7 bases from V and 2 bases from J, with 15 bases between. Germline lookup yields CDR1 MNHNS and CDR2 SASEGT. CDR3 sequence: CASNQGPGPYEQYF. In DNA, the CDR3 is TGTGCCAGCAACCAGGGCCCCGGGCCCTACGAGCAGTACTTC.

The chain combines TRBV11-3 with TRBJ2-7; no definite D call. CDR1 SGHNT and CDR2 YENEEA come from the germline V gene. Trimming shortened V by 3 bases and J by 0 bases, and 6 bases separated the two germline ends. This CDR3 is 13 amino acids long. The CDR3: CASSFGFSYEQYF. The CDR3, as DNA: TGTGCCAGCAGCTTCGGGTTCTCCTACGAGCAGTACTTC. Looking up the rest from reference TRBV11-3 and TRBJ2-7 gives the full variable domain: EAGVVQSPRYKIIEKKQPVAFWCNPISGHNTLYWYLQNLGQGPELLIRYENEEAVDDSQLPKDRFSAERLKGVDSTLKIQPAELGDSAVYLCASSFGFSYEQYFGPGTRLTVT.

The chain links TRBV5-4 to TRBJ2-1, with 8 bases identical to TRBD2. Trimming removed 3 bases from V and 6 bases from J; junction bases left unmatched: 5. This CDR3 is built from 14 residues. Germline V gives CDR1 SGHNT, CDR2 YYREEE (reference sequence). The DNA for the CDR3 is TGTGCCAGCAGCTGGAGCGGGAGATTCAATGAGCAGTTCTTC. It is translated as CASSWSGRFNEQFF.

The chain joins TRBV2 to TRBJ2-5, with 9 bases aligning to TRBD2. This CDR3 is 13 amino acids long. CDR1 and CDR2 (germline): SNHLY, FYNNEI. Trimming cost V 4 bases and J 3 bases; bases outside gene matches: 0. The CDR3 loop is CASSGLAEETQYF. CDR3 DNA sequence: TGTGCCAGCAGTGGACTAGCGGAAGAGACCCAGTACTTC.

The chain carries TRBV29-1 and TRBJ2-5, with D perhaps TRBD1 (5 bases). The J call is doubtful: the DNA matches TRBJ2-7 better. The CDR3 is 12 amino acids. CDR1 SQVTM and CDR2 ANQGSEA come from the germline V gene. The CDR3 here is CSVGLVGHEQYF. The CDR3 DNA is TGCAGCGTAGGCCTGGTGGGGCACGAGCAGTACTTC.

The chain uses TRBV6-5 and TRBJ2-3, with 8 bases fitting TRBD2. The V gene's germline CDR1 is MNHEY and CDR2 SVGAGI. The CDR3 runs to 15 residues. V was pared by 0 bases and J by 7 bases, with 6 bases of the junction left unmatched. This CDR3 reads CASSYSRSGSYTQYF. CDR3 bases: TGTGCCAGCAGTTACTCGAGGAGCGGGAGTTATACGCAGTATTTT.

The chain employs TRBV14 and TRBJ2-7; 7 bases match TRBD2. Germline lookup yields CDR1 SGHDN and CDR2 FVKESK. Trimming at V came to 2 bases and at J to 5 bases, leaving 18 bases not matched to a gene. The CDR3 is 18 amino acids. In DNA form, the CDR3 reads TGTGCCAGCAGCCAAAAATCCCCGGATTGGCTAGCGGTCAACGAGCAGTACTTC. Translating gives CASSQKSPDWLAVNEQYF. Looking up the rest from reference TRBV14 and TRBJ2-7 gives the full variable domain: EAGVTQFPSHSVIEKGQTVTLRCDPISGHDNLYWYRRVMGKEIKFLLHFVKESKQDESGMPNNRFLAERTGGTYSTLKVQPAELEDSGVYFCASSQKSPDWLAVNEQYFGPGTRLTVT.

The genes are TRBV4-1 and TRBJ2-1; 7 bases line up with TRBD2. With V trimmed by 0 bases and J by 4 bases, 3 bases remained unmatched. Per germline, CDR1 MGHRA and CDR2 YSYEKL. The CDR3 is made up of 15 amino acids. The DNA for the CDR3 is TGCGCCAGCAGCCAAGACCGGGGGGTATACAATGAGCAGTTCTTC. Amino acid sequence: CASSQDRGVYNEQFF.

This rearrangement joins TRBV28 to TRBJ1-1; weak D call: TRBD1 (6 bases). This CDR3 spans 15 amino acids. Germline values: CDR1 MDHEN, CDR2 SYDVKM. The V end lost 5 bases, the J end lost 0 bases, and 13 bases lay between the germline ends. CDR3 in DNA: TGTGCCAGCAGTACCCCACAGGGCCTGAACACTGAAGCTTTCTTT. It is translated as CASSTPQGLNTEAFF.

V and J are TRBV18 and TRBJ1-5; 9 bases fit TRBD1. The CDR3 spans 15 residues. J gave up 4 bases and V 0 bases, and 1 base lay outside the gene matches. Per the germline V gene, CDR1 is KGHSH and CDR2 is LQKENI. This CDR3 is CASSPPGTGNQPQHF. For the CDR3, the DNA is TGTGCCAGCTCACCACCCGGGACAGGGAATCAGCCCCAGCATTTT.

The V and J genes are TRBV4-3 and TRBJ2-3, with 7 bases matching TRBD2. Germline trimming cut 1 base from V and 5 bases from J; bases unmatched to any gene: 6. Germline values: CDR1 LGHNA, CDR2 YSLEER. The CDR3 spans 15 residues. In DNA, the CDR3 is TGCGCCAGCAGCCAAGGGCGGGAGAGGATAGATACGCAGTATTTT. It encodes CASSQGRERIDTQYF.

CDR3 loop: CASSFGLNTGELFF. The CDR3 region has the DNA TGTGCCAGCAGCTTCGGACTGAACACCGGGGAGCTGTTTTTT. V and J are TRBV11-3 and TRBJ2-2, with D possibly TRBD2 on 5 matching bases. V was trimmed by 3 bases and J by 1 base, leaving 6 bases between them. The CDR3 consists of 14 residues. Per germline, CDR1 SGHNT and CDR2 YENEEA.

The CDR3: CAWSLSGNQPQHF. The CDR3 nucleotides are TGTGCCTGGAGTTTATCGGGGAATCAGCCCCAGCATTTT. The chain carries TRBV30 and TRBJ1-5; D gene unclear. This CDR3 contains 13 residues. Per the germline V gene, CDR1 is GTSNPN and CDR2 is SVGIG (reference sequence). Trimming left V 2 bases short and J 4 bases short, with 9 bases between.

The J gene is TRBJ2-3, the V gene TRBV5-1; D ambiguous. Between the trimmed V and J ends, which lost 4 bases and 3 bases, there was a span of 6 bases. This CDR3 region has 12 residues. CDR1 and CDR2 from the germline V gene are SGHRS and YFSETQ. The CDR3 DNA reads TGCGCCAGCAGCCAATTTACAGATACGCAGTATTTT. Translation: CASSQFTDTQYF.

The rearrangement links TRBV18 to TRBJ1-5; a weak D match, TRBD1 (5 bases). CDR1 is KGHSH, CDR2 LQKENI, per germline. CDR3 length: 16 amino acids. V gave up 6 bases and J gave up 0 bases, with 15 bases separating them. The CDR3 nucleotides read TGTGCCAGCTCCCGGTCGGGGACTGATAGCAATCAGCCCCAGCATTTT. Amino acids: CASSRSGTDSNQPQHF.